This section outlines one T cell receptor (beta chain) sequence together with its context. Antigen unknown. Template: tumor biopsy or peripheral blood genomic DNA, 616-6,004 ng per sample. CDR1 is SNHLY, CDR2 FYNNEI, per germline. The CDR3 totals 15 residues. The V gene lost 1 base and the J gene lost 8 bases, with 14 bases spanning the gap. The source of the sample is a study of T cells in tumors after PD-1 blockade. As for the study in general: On average, peripheral blood gave over 95,000 TCR templates and under 40,000 unique clonotypes. Whole-study findings and limits: Peripheral recruitment is suggested, as some novel exhausted tumor clones were in pre-treatment blood.

TCRdb keeps only in-frame clones here, not all; method: immunoSEQ multiplex PCR. The sample has around 51,000 clones, 81% seen once. This sequence was found in a human donor with basal cell carcinoma. The rearrangement uses TRBV2 and TRBJ1-4; D perhaps matches TRBD1 (5 bases). Sequences were derived from PBMCs, sampled before anti-PD-1 treatment. CDR3 nucleotide sequence: TGTGCCAGCAGTGAAGTGGGTTCTAGGGGAGAAAAACTGTTTTTT. Its translation: CASSEVGSRGEKLFF.